This T cell receptor beta chain is drawn from a study of T cells of healthy individuals (dated by TCRdb to the late 2010s). The CDR3 covers 17 residues, taking in both the cysteine and the phenylalanine. The entry retains the CDR3 DNA only, 51 bases that are in frame from base 1. The junction shows trimming of 5 bases on V and 1 base on J, plus 20 bases between the germline ends. The CDR1 and CDR2 encoded by the germline V gene are SGHTA and FQGNSA. A word on this clonotype: The antigen it recognizes is unknown. Per-nucleotide qualities are absent, and no much larger clonotype sits a single base away.

Preparation of the library involved 5' RACE. Sequencing took place on an Illumina MiSeq. TCRdb trimmed the raw reads at Q25, called clones with MiXCR and kept productive beta chains. All rows with the same CDR3 protein become a single entry with the most common DNA and genes. The sample table holds about 53,000 distinct CDR3 sequences, of which roughly 15% were seen once. Of the sample, 15% to 20% falls within the top ten clones. The chain was built from TRBV7-2 and TRBJ2-5; the D region possibly corresponds to TRBD2 (5 bases align). The source of this sequence is a human donor in good health. The encoded CDR3 is CASSPQIRLSGQETQYF. The sequence in DNA is TGTGCCAGCAGCCCGCAAATCAGACTCAGCGGCCAAGAGACCCAGTACTTC.